This T cell receptor beta chain was sequenced for a study of blood T cell repertoires in COVID-19. About the study: Some COVID-19 samples were acute and others convalescent; all came from the United States, Italy and Spain. Nucleic acid was either cDNA or gDNA, and it came from T cells, B-cell-depleted T cells, or PBMCs.

Authors' processing steps: Scientists estimated how many nucleated cells there were by amplifying reference gene primers. The table came from immunoSEQ multiplex PCR; TCRdb's copy has only in-frame clones and leaves some out. For V, J and clone size, that table is used; D and trimming come from the DNA. The profile shows about 210,000 clones, around 90% of them singletons. The V gene's germline CDR1 is MNHEY and CDR2 SVGAGI. With V trimmed by 6 bases and J by 5 bases, 6 bases remained unmatched. CDR3 length equals 13 residues. This receptor was taken from a man aged 25 to 45 with acute or convalescent COVID-19. Sample: peripheral blood. The chain recombines TRBV6-5 with TRBJ1-1, with 7 bases lining up with TRBD1. This chain's CDR3 is CASSRAGGTEAFF. The CDR3 DNA sequence: TGTGCCAGCAGCCGTGCAGGGGGGACTGAAGCTTTCTTT.